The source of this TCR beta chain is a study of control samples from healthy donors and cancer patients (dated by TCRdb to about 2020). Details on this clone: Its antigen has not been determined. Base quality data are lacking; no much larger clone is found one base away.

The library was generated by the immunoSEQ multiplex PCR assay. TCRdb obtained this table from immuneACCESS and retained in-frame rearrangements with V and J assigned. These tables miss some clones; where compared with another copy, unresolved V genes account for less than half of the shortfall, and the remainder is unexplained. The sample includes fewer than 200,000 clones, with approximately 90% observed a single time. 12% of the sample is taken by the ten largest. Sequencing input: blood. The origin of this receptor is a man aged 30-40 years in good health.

The nucleotides read TGTGCCAGCAGTGAAACGGGACATACAGATACGCAGTATTTT. Its protein reads: CASSETGHTDTQYF. The sequence is built from TRBV25-1 and TRBJ2-3; perhaps TRBD1 is the D gene, with 6 bases matching. The CDR3 numbers 14 residues from cysteine through phenylalanine. Only CDR3 DNA is held: 42 bases, read in frame from base 1. V gives up 2 bases and J gives up 3 bases, and the segment between their germline ends measures 9 bases. In the germline V gene, CDR1 corresponds to MGHDK and CDR2 to SYGVNS. With the rest looked up from the reference TRBV25-1 and TRBJ2-3 genes rather than sequenced, the full variable domain is EADIYQTPRYLVIGTGKKITLECSQTMGHDKMYWYQQDPGMELHLIHYSYGVNSTEKGDLSSESTVSRIRTEHFPLTLESARPSHTSQYLCASSETGHTDTQYFGPGTRLTVL.